The 26 T cell receptor beta chains below were found in one sample sequenced in a study of T-cell reconstitution after alpha-beta-depleted transplantation in children. Researchers prepared the TCRbeta library using unique molecular identifiers, the study reports. TCRdb re-analysed the PCR reads in MiXCR, keeping a single row per CDR3 protein. The sample holds roughly 200,000 distinct CDR3 sequences, about a tenth seen once. This sample comprised PBMCs from the stem cell graft donor, obtained from the stem cell graft. Source of these receptors: a human donor who donated a stem cell graft to a child with acute lymphoblastic leukemia.

This chain uses TRBV7-9 with TRBJ1-1, with D tentatively TRBD1 (6 bases). CDR1 SEHNR and CDR2 FQNEAQ come from the germline V gene (reference sequence). The CDR3 totals 14 residues. Trimming took 5 bases from V and 2 from J, leaving 12 bases between them. In nucleotides, the CDR3 is TGTGCCAGCAGCGTTGACAGGAGAAACACTGAAGCTTTCTTT. Translation gives CASSVDRRNTEAFF.

There are many counts of this clonotype. This CDR3 is CASSSKQPNPPLHF. DNA for the CDR3: TGTGCCAGCAGCTCGAAACAACCGAATCCGCCCCTCCACTTT. This chain connects TRBV7-9 to TRBJ1-6; no clear D. The CDR3 runs to 14 residues. Germline CDR1 is SEHNR and CDR2 is FQNEAQ (reference sequence). Trimming cost V 4 bases and J 13 bases, with 17 bases left between them.

Many counts were recorded for this clonotype. The chain combines TRBV7-2 with TRBJ2-3; no reliable D call. Deletions cut 1 base from V and 6 bases from J, with 14 bases between. Germline V gives CDR1 SGHTA, CDR2 FQGNSA. There are 15 residues in the CDR3. CDR3: CASSLVAVLGDTQYF. The CDR3 nucleotides read TGTGCCAGCAGCTTAGTTGCGGTCCTCGGGGATACGCAGTATTTT.

The CDR3 here is CASSQLGNTEAFF. The CDR3 DNA reads as TGTGCCAGCAGCCAACTGGGGAACACTGAAGCTTTCTTT. The gene calls are TRBV3-1 and TRBJ1-1, with D unclear. Germline V lookup: CDR1 LGHDT, CDR2 YNNKEL (reference sequence). CDR3 length: 13 residues. V dropped 2 bases and J dropped 1 base, with 5 bases sitting between them.

V is TRBV5-6 and J is TRBJ2-5; 9 bases match TRBD2. Germline V gene sequence: CDR1 SGHDT, CDR2 YYEEEE. V lost 4 bases and J lost 5; bases outside the gene matches: 9. The CDR3 extends over 15 amino acids. The CDR3 DNA follows: TGTGCCAGCAGCCCTGTGGCGGGGGGGCTGGAGACCCAGTACTTC. Its protein is CASSPVAGGLETQYF.

The sample holds a few counts of this clonotype. The chain uses TRBV11-2 and TRBJ2-1; D is tentatively TRBD1 or TRBD2 (5 bases each). The germline V gene encodes CDR1 SGHAT and CDR2 FQNNGV. This CDR3 has 14 amino acids. V was clipped by 5 bases and J by 9 bases, with 17 bases between them. The CDR3 loop reads CASSPGTDGREQFF. The CDR3 coding sequence is TGTGCCAGCAGCCCCGGGACCGATGGTCGTGAGCAGTTCTTC.

The V and J genes are TRBV6-2 or TRBV6-3 and TRBJ1-1; weak D call: TRBD1 (6 bases). The CDR3 loop spans 16 amino acids. The ends were cut back, 5 bases at V and 5 bases at J, with 21 bases in the middle. The germline CDR1 and CDR2 sequences are MNHEY and SVGEGT. The CDR3 nucleotides read TGTGCCAGCAGTAAACAAAAATACAGGGAAGGGACTGAAGCTTTCTTT. This translates into CASSKQKYREGTEAFF.

V is TRBV10-3 and J is TRBJ2-7; 12 nucleotides agree with TRBD2. CDR3 length: 17 amino acids. J was trimmed by 1 base and V by 4 bases; bases with no gene match: 8. In germline, CDR1 is ENHRY, CDR2 SYGVKD. CDR3 in DNA: TGTGCCATCAGTGCCCGGACTAGCGGGGTTAATTCCTACGAGCAGTACTTC. Protein product: CAISARTSGVNSYEQYF.

The table lists this clonotype with many counts. The rearrangement links TRBV5-1 to TRBJ1-1, with 11 bases lining up with TRBD1. The CDR3 has 15 amino acids. From germline, CDR1 is SGHRS and CDR2 YFSETQ. V was clipped by 3 bases and J by 1 base; unmatched bases: 2. For the CDR3, the DNA is TGCGCCAGCAGCTGGACAGGGGGCCGGAACACTGAAGCTTTCTTT. Amino acid sequence: CASSWTGGRNTEAFF.

This clonotype has at least ten counts. The chain recombines TRBV25-1 with TRBJ1-6; no clear D. Germline-derived CDR1 and CDR2 are MGHDK and SYGVNS. CDR3 length: 14 amino acids. Trimming removed 4 bases from V and 6 bases from J, with 10 bases in between. CDR3 amino acids: CASSGVGSNSPLHF. The CDR3 DNA is TGTGCCAGCAGTGGTGTTGGCAGTAATTCACCCCTCCACTTT.

The chain is built from TRBV18 and TRBJ2-1; D not resolved. Germline V lookup: CDR1 KGHSH, CDR2 LQKENI. The CDR3 sequence is 14 residues long. V was cut by 3 bases and J by 6 bases, with 12 bases left in between. The CDR3 loop reads CASSPRTAVNEQFF. Written as DNA, the CDR3 is TGTGCCAGCTCACCGAGGACCGCGGTCAATGAGCAGTTCTTC.

This clonotype has more than one count but fewer than ten. The chain combines TRBV9 with TRBJ2-5, with 7 bases fitting TRBD1. CDR1 SGDLS and CDR2 YYNGEE come from the germline V gene. This CDR3 comprises 14 residues. With 6 bases clipped from V and 3 bases from J, the junction kept 8 bases outside the gene matches. CDR3 protein: CASTRGQAEETQYF. CDR3 nucleotide sequence: TGTGCCAGCACACGAGGACAGGCCGAAGAGACCCAGTACTTC.

The sample holds one count of this clonotype. The chain recombines TRBV11-2 with TRBJ2-1, with TRBD2 identical over 7 bases. The CDR3 loop spans 16 amino acids. Germline trimming cut 5 bases from V and 4 bases from J; bases unmatched to any gene: 11. Per germline, CDR1 SGHAT and CDR2 FQNNGV. CDR3 DNA sequence: TGTGCCAGCAGCCCCCGCAGGACTAGTTTATACAATGAGCAGTTCTTC. Its protein product is CASSPRRTSLYNEQFF.

This clonotype was seen repeatedly, ten times or more. The genes are TRBV20-1 and TRBJ2-3; 9 bases line up with TRBD2. Germline V gene data show CDR1 as DFQATT and CDR2 as SNEGSKA (reference sequence). The V and J ends lost 4 bases and 4 bases, in that order; junction bases with no gene match: 24. The CDR3 loop spans 20 amino acids. The CDR3 protein is CSANFVKSRGGTGSADTQYF. The CDR3 bases are TGCAGTGCTAATTTTGTCAAGTCGCGGGGGGGTACAGGCAGCGCAGATACGCAGTATTTT.

The table lists this clonotype with many counts. V is TRBV5-1 and J is TRBJ1-5, with D possibly matching TRBD1 (5 bases). V lost 4 bases to trimming and J lost 0 bases, with 17 bases between them. Germline V gene lookup returns CDR1 SGHRS and CDR2 YFSETQ. The CDR3 extends over 17 amino acids. The CDR3: CASSIRDGIHSNQPQHF. The CDR3, as DNA: TGCGCCAGCAGCATCCGGGACGGAATCCATAGCAATCAGCCCCAGCATTTT. The full variable domain, completed using reference TRBV5-1 and TRBJ1-5, is KAGVTQTPRYLIKTRGQQVTLSCSPISGHRSVSWYQQTPGQGLQFLFEYFSETQRNKGNFPGRFSGRQFSNSRSEMNVSTLELGDSALYLCASSIRDGIHSNQPQHFGDGTRLSIL.

This clonotype has a handful of counts. V gene TRBV11-2 combines with J gene TRBJ1-3, with D maybe TRBD1 (5 bases). The CDR3 length is 18 residues. The V and J ends lost 1 base and 7 bases respectively, with 23 bases between them. The germline V gene encodes CDR1 SGHAT and CDR2 FQNNGV. DNA of the CDR3: TGTGCCAGCAGCTTAGTTCCCTCATCTCAGGGTAATAGGAACACCATATATTTT. Amino acid sequence: CASSLVPSSQGNRNTIYF.

This clonotype was picked up a small number of times. The chain combines TRBV27 with TRBJ2-7, with TRBD1 identical over 7 bases. CDR1 and CDR2 from the germline V gene are MNHEY and SMNVEV (reference sequence). Trimming cost V 3 bases and J 2 bases; bases outside gene matches: 4. This CDR3 comprises 14 residues. CDR3 in DNA: TGTGCCAGCAGTTTCACAGGGGACCCCTACGAGCAGTACTTC. Its protein is CASSFTGDPYEQYF.

The sample holds many counts of this clonotype. This chain connects TRBV5-1 to TRBJ2-1; D uncertain. The germline V gene has CDR1 SGHRS and CDR2 YFSETQ. This CDR3 contains 13 residues. Trimming took 4 bases from V and 9 from J, leaving 14 bases between them. The DNA for the CDR3 is TGCGCCAGCAGCGAACGTACTACGGGTGAGCAGTTCTTC. Amino acid sequence: CASSERTTGEQFF.

The CDR3 loop is CASSTVGNQPQHF. The CDR3 nucleotides are TGTGCCAGCAGCACAGTAGGCAATCAGCCCCAGCATTTT. This chain links TRBV2 with TRBJ1-5, with D uncertain. Germline-derived CDR1 and CDR2 are SNHLY and FYNNEI. CDR3 size: 13 residues. The V gene lost 6 bases and the J gene lost 2 bases, with 8 bases spanning the gap. The full variable domain, in which reference TRBV2 and TRBJ1-5 provide the parts outside the CDR3, is EPEVTQTPSHQVTQMGQEVILRCVPISNHLYFYWYRQILGQKVEFLVSFYNNEISEKSEIFDDQFSVERPDGSNFTLKIRSTKLEDSAMYFCASSTVGNQPQHFGDGTRLSIL.

Only a few counts were recorded for this clonotype. The CDR3 sequence is CASSVGTATSTDTQYF. In DNA, the CDR3 is TGCGCCAGCAGCGTGGGGACGGCAACTAGCACAGATACGCAGTATTTT. The chain employs TRBV5-1 and TRBJ2-3, with D perhaps assigned TRBD1 or TRBD2 (5 bases each). The CDR3 is 16 amino acids. Trimming shortened V by 4 bases and J by 0 bases, and 15 bases separated the two germline ends. Germline V lookup: CDR1 SGHRS, CDR2 YFSETQ.

This clonotype came up a few times. The chain carries TRBV5-3 and TRBJ1-2; tentative D call: TRBD1 (6 bases). TRBV5-3 is marked as an open reading frame, function uncertain. The CDR3 sequence is 16 residues long. V gave up 8 bases and J gave up 1 base, with 21 bases separating them. The CDR3: CASSITPDSLNYGYTF. In DNA form, the CDR3 reads TGTGCCAGTAGCATCACTCCGGACAGCCTTAACTATGGCTACACCTTC.

The chain combines TRBV5-1 with TRBJ2-5; TRBD1 agrees at 11 bases. Germline V gives CDR1 SGHRS, CDR2 YFSETQ. Trimming cost V 3 bases and J 10 bases; bases outside gene matches: 14. The CDR3 contains 16 residues. For the CDR3, the DNA is TGCGCCAGCAGCTCCGCCGTGGGACAGGGGGAATGGGGCCAGTACTTC. It is translated as CASSSAVGQGEWGQYF.

This clonotype was seen repeatedly, ten times or more. The rearrangement uses TRBV7-2 and TRBJ1-5, with 8 positions matching TRBD1. Germline lookup yields CDR1 SGHTA and CDR2 FQGNSA. This CDR3 has 14 amino acids. The trim removed 5 bases at V and 5 bases at J, leaving 5 bases unmatched. CDR3 residues: CASSGDRSDQPQHF. For the CDR3, the DNA is TGTGCCAGCAGCGGGGACAGGTCCGATCAGCCCCAGCATTTT.

This clonotype rates as medium-sized. The chain has TRBV27 and TRBJ2-1; 7 positions match TRBD1. Germline V gene data show CDR1 as MNHEY and CDR2 as SMNVEV (reference sequence). The CDR3 is 16 residues long. The V segment lost 4 bases and the J segment 3 bases; nucleotides outside the gene matches: 9. The CDR3 reads CASSSGTAARYNEQFF. The CDR3 bases are TGTGCCAGCAGTTCCGGGACAGCGGCCCGCTACAATGAGCAGTTCTTC.

This clonotype was counted many times. The rearrangement uses TRBV7-9 and TRBJ1-1; the D gene is possibly TRBD1 (5 bases). With 0 bases removed from V and 0 bases from J, the gap between germline ends came to 8 bases. The CDR3 contains 15 residues. CDR1 is SEHNR and CDR2 is FQNEAQ in the germline V gene (reference sequence). The CDR3 DNA sequence: TGTGCCAGCAGCTTAGCGCCAGGGTTGAACACTGAAGCTTTCTTT. Translation gives CASSLAPGLNTEAFF.

The chain has TRBV9 and TRBJ2-7; D gene unclear. V lost 0 bases and J lost 3, with 10 bases in between. Germline-derived CDR1 and CDR2 are SGDLS and YYNGEE. The CDR3 loop spans 14 amino acids. The CDR3 nucleotides are TGTGCCAGCAGCGTAGAGGGCAGTCGCTACGAGCAGTACTTC. Residues: CASSVEGSRYEQYF.